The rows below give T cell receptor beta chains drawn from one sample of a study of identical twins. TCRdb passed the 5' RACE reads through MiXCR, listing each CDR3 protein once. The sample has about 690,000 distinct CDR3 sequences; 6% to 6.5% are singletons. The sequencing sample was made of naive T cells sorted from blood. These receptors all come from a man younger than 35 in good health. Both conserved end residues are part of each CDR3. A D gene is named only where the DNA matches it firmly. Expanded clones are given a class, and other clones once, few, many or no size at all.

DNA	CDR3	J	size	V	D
TGCAGCGTTGAGCTGGACTTCTTAAGGAATGAGCAGTTCTTC	CSVELDFLRNEQFF	TRBJ2-1	many	TRBV29-1	NA
TGCAGTGCTAGAGATGAATTTGGCCGCGCACCCAACACAGATACGCAGTATTTT	CSARDEFGRAPNTDTQYF	TRBJ2-3	few	TRBV20-1	NA
TGCAGCGTTGAAGTACCGTCCTCGTATGGCTACACCTTC	CSVEVPSSYGYTF	TRBJ1-2	few	TRBV29-1	NA
TGTGCCAGCAGCCAAGATGCTAGCGGCCGGGCTAGCGAGCAGTACTTC	CASSQDASGRASEQYF	TRBJ2-7	few	TRBV4-2	TRBD2
TGTGCCAGCAGACCCAGGGGCCCGGGGGAGCAGTACTTC	CASRPRGPGEQYF	TRBJ2-7	NA	TRBV12-3/TRBV12-4	NA
TGCAGTGCTATCCAGAGTAGCAATCAGCCCCAGCATTTT	CSAIQSSNQPQHF	TRBJ1-5	many	TRBV20-1	NA
TGTGCCAGCAGTTTCCGGGGCGCTGGAAACACCATATATTTT	CASSFRGAGNTIYF	TRBJ1-3	few	TRBV12-3/TRBV12-4	NA
TGTGCCAGCAGCTATGGACGGGTGGAAGAGACCCAGTACTTC	CASSYGRVEETQYF	TRBJ2-5	many	TRBV5-6	NA
TGTGCCTGGAGTGTATGGGCTAATACCGAAGCTTTCTTT	CAWSVWANTEAFF	TRBJ1-1	NA	TRBV30	NA
TGTGCCAGCAGTTTATATTTCCAGAGCGGGCAGTTCCAAGAGACCCAGTACTTC	CASSLYFQSGQFQETQYF	TRBJ2-5	NA	TRBV27	NA
TGCAGCGTTGAAGAGGGGGCCAATGAGCAGTTCTTC	CSVEEGANEQFF	TRBJ2-1	NA	TRBV29-1	NA
TGTGCCAGCAGGCAGGACAGCCTGCTCACAGATACGCAGTATTTT	CASRQDSLLTDTQYF	TRBJ2-3	NA	TRBV28	NA
TGTGCCAGCAGCCCCCCCCCACGGCGGGACTCCTACAATGAGCAGTTCTTC	CASSPPPRRDSYNEQFF	TRBJ2-1	few	TRBV11-2	NA
TGTGCCACCAGTGATGTGGGATCGAGGTACAATGAGCAGTTCTTC	CATSDVGSRYNEQFF	TRBJ2-1	NA	TRBV24-1	NA
TGCGCCAGCAGCTCGGGGACCGCTCGGGTCAATGAGCAGTTCTTC	CASSSGTARVNEQFF	TRBJ2-1	many	TRBV5-1	NA
TGTGCCAGCCACCCGCAGGGCCTCTCTGGGGCCAACGTCCTGACTTTC	CASHPQGLSGANVLTF	TRBJ2-6	few	TRBV12-3/TRBV12-4	NA
TGTGCCAGCAGTGAGGGACAGGGCCGGCAAGAGCAGTACTTC	CASSEGQGRQEQYF	TRBJ2-7	NA	TRBV6-1	TRBD1
TGTGCCAGCAGCGTAGGGGCAGGGGACTCCTACAATGAGCAGTTCTTC	CASSVGAGDSYNEQFF	TRBJ2-1	many	TRBV9	NA
TGTGCCAGCAGTGATCCGGCGGGCCCGCGTTTTCACAATGAGCAGTTCTTC	CASSDPAGPRFHNEQFF	TRBJ2-1	few	TRBV6-1	NA
TGCAGTGCTGATTCCGAGACAGGGGTCACTGAAGCTTTCTTT	CSADSETGVTEAFF	TRBJ1-1	NA	TRBV20-1	TRBD1
TGCGCCAGCAGCGGCAGACAGGGGCGGAACACTGAAGCTTTCTTT	CASSGRQGRNTEAFF	TRBJ1-1	NA	TRBV5-1	TRBD1
TGTGCCAGCAGTCCGGAGGTAGGGTACTATGAGCAGTTCTTC	CASSPEVGYYEQFF	TRBJ2-1	NA	TRBV12-3/TRBV12-4	NA
TGTGCCAGCAGTAAGGGGACAGCCTATGGCTACACCTTC	CASSKGTAYGYTF	TRBJ1-2	NA	TRBV6-1	TRBD1
TGCAGTGCCCCGGACTCTCGGCTGAGTTACGAGCAGTACTTC	CSAPDSRLSYEQYF	TRBJ2-7	many	TRBV20-1	NA
TGTGCCAGCAGCTTATCCCTCGGTAGCACTGAAGCTTTCTTT	CASSLSLGSTEAFF	TRBJ1-1	many	TRBV7-9	NA
TGCGCCAGCAGTTATCGGGAGGGCACAGATACGCAGTATTTT	CASSYREGTDTQYF	TRBJ2-3	few	TRBV5-1	TRBD2
TGTGCCAGCAGCGTTCGTGATTATGGCTACACCTTC	CASSVRDYGYTF	TRBJ1-2	many	TRBV5-6	NA
TGTGCCTGGAGTCAAGGACGTAAACTGTTTTTT	CAWSQGRKLFF	TRBJ1-4	NA	TRBV30	NA
TGTGCCAGCAGTGAACAGGGTTCAAGAGCCCAGCATTTT	CASSEQGSRAQHF	TRBJ1-5	many	TRBV25-1	NA
TGTGCCAGCAGCGTTAGCGGGGCAGGGGAGACCCAGTACTTC	CASSVSGAGETQYF	TRBJ2-5	NA	TRBV9	TRBD2
TGTGCCAGCACAAAAACAGGAGATCGGGACGAGCAGTACTTC	CASTKTGDRDEQYF	TRBJ2-7	many	TRBV12-3/TRBV12-4	NA
TGCGCCAGCAGGGTTGGAACAGGGAGTCGTGACTATGGCTACACCTTC	CASRVGTGSRDYGYTF	TRBJ1-2	many	TRBV5-1	NA
TGCGCCAGCAGCCAAGACGGGACTAATGAAAAACTGTTTTTT	CASSQDGTNEKLFF	TRBJ1-4	many	TRBV4-3	NA
TGTGCCAGCTCCCTAGGGCCGGGAGAACTGCTGGGGACCCAGTACTTC	CASSLGPGELLGTQYF	TRBJ2-5	NA	TRBV18	NA
TGTGCCAGCAGCTTAGATAGGGGGCCGGGAAACACCATATATTTT	CASSLDRGPGNTIYF	TRBJ1-3	many	TRBV7-2	TRBD1
TGTGCCAGCAGTTCCTTGGGCTTTGGCTCCTACAATGAGCAGTTCTTC	CASSSLGFGSYNEQFF	TRBJ2-1	NA	TRBV27	NA
TGTGCCAGCAGCTTATTGGCGGGAGGATTGTACAATGAGCAGTTCTTC	CASSLLAGGLYNEQFF	TRBJ2-1	few	TRBV11-1	TRBD2
TGTGCCAGCAGCCCAAGGACTAGCGGTGCTAGCACAGATACGCAGTATTTT	CASSPRTSGASTDTQYF	TRBJ2-3	few	TRBV7-9	TRBD2
TGTGCCAGCAGCCTCAGGGACGTTAGTCTCTCTGGAAACACCATATATTTT	CASSLRDVSLSGNTIYF	TRBJ1-3	many	TRBV2	NA
TGTGCCAGCAGCCAAGGGGGTCCGAACACCGGGGAGCTGTTTTTT	CASSQGGPNTGELFF	TRBJ2-2	many	TRBV4-2	NA
TGCGCCAGCGCCCGGACGGGGAAACCGAACGGGGATACGCAGTATTTT	CASARTGKPNGDTQYF	TRBJ2-3	NA	TRBV5-1	NA
TGTGCCAGCAGTCTCGGACCGAATCATGGCTACACCTTC	CASSLGPNHGYTF	TRBJ1-2	many	TRBV27	NA
TGTGCCAGCAGCCCTAGCCTGATTCAAGAGACCCAGTACTTC	CASSPSLIQETQYF	TRBJ2-5	NA	TRBV12-3/TRBV12-4	NA
TGTGCCAGCAGACCGGACAGGCATGATACGCAGTATTTT	CASRPDRHDTQYF	TRBJ2-3	NA	TRBV9	TRBD1
TGTGCCAGCAGCCTGAGGACGGGTGAAGCTTTCTTT	CASSLRTGEAFF	TRBJ1-1	many	TRBV5-6	NA
TGTGCCACCAGTGGCCTGGCTAACTATGGCTACACCTTC	CATSGLANYGYTF	TRBJ1-2	few	TRBV24-1	NA
TGTGCCAGCAGTAGGCAGGGGCAGTACAATGAGCAGTTCTTC	CASSRQGQYNEQFF	TRBJ2-1	few	TRBV25-1	NA
TGTGCCAGCAGCCGACCAAGGGACGTCCCCCAGCATTTT	CASSRPRDVPQHF	TRBJ1-5	NA	TRBV4-2	NA
TGTGCCAGCAGTTTAGTGGGTCCCCCCTACGAGCAGTACTTC	CASSLVGPPYEQYF	TRBJ2-7	NA	TRBV6-5	NA
TGTGCCACCAGCCTCCAGGGCAGAAACACAGATACGCAGTATTTT	CATSLQGRNTDTQYF	TRBJ2-3	many	TRBV28	NA
TGCGCCAGCAGCCAACCAGGGGGTACCGGGGAGCTGTTTTTT	CASSQPGGTGELFF	TRBJ2-2	few	TRBV4-3	TRBD1
TGTGCCAGCAGCTTATGGGATGAAAAACTGTTTTTT	CASSLWDEKLFF	TRBJ1-4	many	TRBV7-9	NA